This T cell receptor beta chain was found in a study of blood T cell repertoires in COVID-19. In the original processing: Amplification of reference gene primers provided the estimated nucleated cell counts. Generated by immunoSEQ multiplex PCR, the TCRdb table keeps only in-frame clones and is missing some. D and trimming were read from the DNA, whereas the V and J calls and clone size are those reported in that table. This sample yields approximately 240,000 clones, of which just under 85% are seen a single time; over 5.5% belongs to the top ten. Germline loops: CDR1 SEHNR, CDR2 FQNEAQ (reference sequence). The CDR3 runs to 15 residues. Trimming cost V 5 bases and J 1 base; bases outside gene matches: 5.

The chain couples TRBV7-9 to TRBJ2-5; TRBD1 matches at 9 bases. This TCR came from a woman aged 55-75 years with active or convalescent COVID-19. Specimen: peripheral blood. CDR3 loop: CASSTRQGVQETQYF. The CDR3 DNA follows: TGTGCCAGCAGCACGCGACAGGGGGTCCAAGAGACCCAGTACTTC. Using reference TRBV7-9 and TRBJ2-5 for the parts outside the CDR3, the full variable domain is DTGVSQNPRHKITKRGQNVTFRCDPISEHNRLYWYRQTLGQGPEFLTYFQNEAQLEKSRLLSDRFSAERPKGSFSTLEIQRTEQGDSAMYLCASSTRQGVQETQYFGPGTRLLVL.